The 8 T cell receptor beta chains below come from one sample, sequenced in a study of lung T cells in sarcoidosis with Löfgren's syndrome. TCRdb re-derived calls from the reads in MiXCR, one entry per CDR3 protein. The table records around 60,000 distinct CDR3 sequences, 21% of them present only once. Sequenced sample: CD4+ T cells from PBMCs. The receptors were gathered from a human donor with sarcoidosis (Löfgren's syndrome or another form), or a control subject (not recorded which).

This clonotype was counted only a few times. The chain recombines TRBV5-4 with TRBJ1-6, with a possible D match to TRBD1 (5 bases). Germline V gene data show CDR1 as SGHNT and CDR2 as YYREEE (reference sequence). This CDR3 has 15 residues. V shed 4 bases and J shed 2 bases, with 10 bases lying between them. CDR3 amino acids: CASSLTGAYNSPLHF. The CDR3 DNA reads TGTGCCAGCAGCCTTACAGGAGCCTATAATTCACCCCTCCACTTT.

This clonotype was detected only once. The V call is TRBV30, the J call TRBJ1-4; D is undetermined. Germline CDR1 is GTSNPN and CDR2 is SVGIG (reference sequence). The CDR3 runs 17 residues. Trimming shortened V by 5 bases and J by 10 bases, and 29 bases separated the two germline ends. In nucleotides, the CDR3 is TGTGCCTGGTTTCCTCACGGTTCAAGCGGTAGGGCCGGAAAACTGTTTTTT. This codes for CAWFPHGSSGRAGKLFF.

Points on this clonotype: Since no conserved phenylalanine or tryptophan closes the CDR3, a read error is the likely cause. The chain's CDR3 is CASSLKGSFEQYS. The CDR3 bases are TGTGCCAGCAGCTTAAAGGGTTCTTTCGAGCAGTACTCC. V usage is TRBV7-3 and J usage is TRBJ2-7; D not certain. Germline assignment: CDR1 SGHTA and CDR2 FQGTGA. The CDR3 has 13 residues. V lost 1 base, J lost 6 bases, and 10 bases lay in between.

The chain is built from TRBV19 and TRBJ1-1, with TRBD1 as a possible D gene (6 bases). V lost 3 bases to trimming and J lost 1 base, with 12 bases between them. The CDR3 spans 15 residues. CDR1 is LNHDA, CDR2 SQIVND, per germline (reference sequence). The CDR3: CASSIADRSNTEAFF. The CDR3 DNA reads TGTGCCAGTAGTATCGCGGACAGATCGAACACTGAAGCTTTCTTT.

This clonotype was recorded at least ten times. This chain links TRBV25-1 with TRBJ2-5, with 9 bases matching TRBD1. Germline lookup yields CDR1 MGHDK and CDR2 SYGVNS. After removal of 4 bases from V and 0 bases from J, the junction contained 3 bases not matched to a gene. This CDR3 has 15 amino acids. CDR3 sequence: CASSAGQGYQETQYF. Here the CDR3 DNA reads TGTGCCAGCAGTGCGGGACAGGGCTACCAAGAGACCCAGTACTTC.

This clonotype was detected many times. The J gene is TRBJ1-1, the V gene TRBV24-1; 9 bases map to TRBD1. V was clipped by 9 bases and J by 1 base; unmatched bases: 11. The CDR3 is 16 residues long. Germline CDR1 is KGHDR and CDR2 is SFDVKD. This CDR3 reads CATPSEDRGWNTEAFF. Here the CDR3 DNA reads TGTGCCACCCCTTCGGAGGACAGGGGTTGGAACACTGAAGCTTTCTTT.

The genes are TRBV5-5 and TRBJ2-1; 10 nucleotides line up with TRBD1. V dropped 3 bases and J dropped 7; count of bases not matched to a gene: 16. The CDR3 loop spans 18 amino acids. Germline V gives CDR1 SGHKS, CDR2 YYEKEE (reference sequence). CDR3 nucleotides: TGTGCCAGCAGCTCCGCCCTAACTCCGGGACAGGGGCCAAATGAGCAGTTCTTC. This codes for CASSSALTPGQGPNEQFF.

This chain links TRBV7-3 with TRBJ2-7; D is unclear. The CDR3 totals 15 residues. The V and J ends lost 5 bases and 5 bases respectively, with 19 bases between them. CDR1 and CDR2 from the germline V gene are SGHTA and FQGTGA. In DNA form, the CDR3 reads TGTGCCAGCAGCAACCCGGGCAGGACCTTCGACGAGCAGTACTTC. Amino acid sequence: CASSNPGRTFDEQYF.